Shown below are 18 T cell receptor beta chains from a single sample sequenced in a study of Ad26.COV2.S vaccination and SARS-CoV-2 variants. The treatment: about 20 received Ad26.COV2.S at low or high dose, single or two shots; roughly 5 received placebo; per-sample allocation not given. On day 63 after the first injection, vaccine and placebo recipients gave samples. This table comes from immunoSEQ multiplex PCR, and its TCRdb copy is limited to in-frame clones, with some not included. The data contain about 440,000 clones, about nine tenths of them singletons. Here the sequenced sample was peripheral blood, taken in a trial of Ad26.COV2.S vaccine versus placebo. These receptors originate from a person aged 18-60 years who received the Ad26.COV2.S COVID-19 vaccine or a placebo.

The chain uses TRBV6-1 and TRBJ2-6; D remains unclear. The CDR3 has 18 residues. In germline, CDR1 is MNHNS, CDR2 SASEGT. Trimming took 2 bases from V and 0 from J, leaving 14 bases between them. The CDR3 DNA follows: TGTGCCAGCAGTGAATTAGTGGCCAGAGGCTCTGGGGCCAACGTCCTGACTTTC. Protein product: CASSELVARGSGANVLTF.

The rearrangement joins TRBV27 to TRBJ2-2; D is undetermined. The V end was cut by 1 base, the J end by 4 bases, with 7 bases between. This CDR3 has 14 residues. CDR1 and CDR2 (germline): MNHEY, SMNVEV (reference sequence). CDR3 region: CASSLWSATGELFF. As DNA, the CDR3 is TGTGCCAGCAGTTTATGGAGTGCCACCGGGGAGCTGTTTTTT.

The gene calls are TRBV5-8 and TRBJ2-6; D gene uncertain. This CDR3 is 17 amino acids long. Germline V lookup: CDR1 SGHTS, CDR2 YDEGEE. With 1 base removed from V and 0 bases from J, the gap between germline ends came to 11 bases. The CDR3 spells CASSLLPVRSGANVLTF. For the CDR3, the DNA is TGTGCCAGCAGCTTGTTACCCGTTCGCTCTGGGGCCAACGTCCTGACTTTC.

The V and J genes are TRBV5-1 and TRBJ1-6; a possible D gene is TRBD1 (6 bases). CDR3 length: 15 residues. Germline CDR1 is SGHRS and CDR2 is YFSETQ. Trimming took off 2 bases at V and 1 base at J, with 7 bases between the two ends. The CDR3 sequence is CASSLGGSYNSPLHF. Here the CDR3 DNA reads TGCGCCAGCAGCTTAGGGGGTTCCTATAATTCACCCCTCCACTTT.

The chain links TRBV7-6 to TRBJ1-5, with D tentatively TRBD1 (5 bases). This CDR3 spans 15 amino acids. The V gene's germline CDR1 is SGHVS and CDR2 FNYEAQ. Trimming cost V 0 bases and J 6 bases, with 12 bases left between them. CDR3 protein: CASSLASGKGQPQHF. The CDR3 nucleotides are TGTGCCAGCAGCTTAGCTTCAGGGAAGGGTCAGCCCCAGCATTTT.

The chain links TRBV4-1 to TRBJ1-4; unclear D gene. The length of the CDR3 is 13 residues. Between the trimmed V and J ends, which lost 6 bases and 4 bases, there was a span of 9 bases. Germline CDR1 reads MGHRA; CDR2 reads YSYEKL. As DNA, the CDR3 is TGCGCCAGCAGTAGACTGTTTAATGAAAAACTGTTTTTT. This codes for CASSRLFNEKLFF.

This clone appeared a few times. Here the CDR3 DNA reads TGTGCCAGTAGTATGAACAGGGATAATGAGCAGTTCTTC. As protein: CASSMNRDNEQFF. The rearrangement links TRBV19 to TRBJ2-1, with a possible D match to TRBD1 (6 bases). Looked up from germline, CDR1 is LNHDA and CDR2 is SQIVND (reference sequence). Trimming stripped 3 bases from V and 7 bases from J, with 10 bases between. The CDR3 is 13 residues long.

This chain connects TRBV27 to TRBJ1-1, with 10 bases lining up with TRBD1. Germline CDR1 and CDR2: MNHEY and SMNVEV (reference sequence). V shed 3 bases, J shed 4 bases, and the junction held 20 bases outside the gene matches. The CDR3 extends over 20 amino acids. Here the CDR3 DNA reads TGTGCCAGCAGTTTCGCAGTCCCCGGGACAGGGGCTTTTGATGGCACTGAAGCTTTCTTT. Translating gives CASSFAVPGTGAFDGTEAFF.

This chain joins TRBV7-3 and TRBJ2-5; 10 bases map to TRBD1. Germline CDR1 reads SGHTA; CDR2 reads FQGTGA. Unmatched junction bases numbered 7, after V lost 4 bases and J lost 5 bases. The CDR3 contains 15 residues. As DNA, the CDR3 is TGTGCCAGCAGCTCGACAGGGGGCCGAGGGGAGACCCAGTACTTC. It yields the protein CASSSTGGRGETQYF. The full variable domain, rest sourced from reference TRBV7-3 and TRBJ2-5, is GAGVSQTPSNKVTEKGKYVELRCDPISGHTALYWYRQSLGQGPEFLIYFQGTGAADDSGLPNDRFFAVRPEGSVSTLKIQRTERGDSAVYLCASSSTGGRGETQYFGPGTRLLVL.

The chain combines TRBV28 with TRBJ2-7; D gene uncertain. Germline CDR1 is MDHEN and CDR2 is SYDVKM. The ends were cut back, 6 bases at V and 2 bases at J, with 14 bases in the middle. The CDR3 spans 14 residues. The CDR3 spells CASSLTGRAYEQYF. The CDR3 coding sequence is TGTGCCAGCAGCCTCACGGGTAGAGCCTACGAGCAGTACTTC.

This clone was picked up one time. This chain joins TRBV7-9 and TRBJ2-1; 9 positions agree with TRBD2. The V gene end was trimmed by 1 base and the J gene end by 3 bases; junction bases not matched to a gene: 1. The CDR3 spans 15 residues. Germline V gene lookup returns CDR1 SEHNR and CDR2 FQNEAQ (reference sequence). The CDR3 region is CASSLGLAVYNEQFF. CDR3 nucleotides: TGTGCCAGCAGCTTAGGACTAGCGGTCTACAATGAGCAGTTCTTC.

The V gene is TRBV28, the J gene TRBJ2-1, with a possible D match to TRBD1 (6 bases). CDR3 length: 14 residues. Germline CDR1 and CDR2: MDHEN and SYDVKM. V lost 8 bases and J 4 bases, leaving 15 bases between the germline ends. The CDR3 coding sequence is TGTGCCAGCCTCGCGACAGGCAAATACAATGAGCAGTTCTTC. This sequence encodes CASLATGKYNEQFF.

This chain links TRBV30 with TRBJ1-6, with 9 bases that match TRBD1. The CDR3 has 14 residues. Germline V CDR1 and CDR2: GTSNPN, SVGIG (reference sequence). With 3 bases clipped from V and 7 bases from J, the junction kept 4 bases outside the gene matches. CDR3 sequence reads: CAWSRQGGNSPLHF. CDR3 nucleotides: TGTGCCTGGAGCCGACAGGGGGGAAATTCACCCCTCCACTTT.

The rearrangement joins TRBV11-2 to TRBJ2-2; possible D gene TRBD1, 5 bases. The V and J ends lost 2 bases and 9 bases respectively, with 10 bases between them. The length of the CDR3 is 13 residues. The germline gives CDR1 SGHAT, CDR2 FQNNGV. CDR3 DNA: TGTGCCAGCAGCTTAACAGGCGACCGGGAGCTGTTTTTT. This sequence encodes CASSLTGDRELFF.

The chain recombines TRBV7-2 with TRBJ2-2; D is uncertain. Trimming removed 1 base from V and 6 bases from J, with 9 bases in between. From germline, CDR1 is SGHTA and CDR2 FQGNSA. This CDR3 spans 14 amino acids. The CDR3 DNA is TGTGCCAGCAGCTTAGGGGTGTACCCCGGGGAGCTGTTTTTT. It yields the protein CASSLGVYPGELFF.

The chain joins TRBV3-1 (or the pseudogene TRBV3-2) to TRBJ2-5, with 10 bases fitting TRBD1. The germline gives CDR1 LGHDT, CDR2 YNNKEL (reference sequence). The J segment lost 4 bases and the V segment lost 6 bases, leaving 8 bases of the junction unmatched. This CDR3 has 15 residues. The CDR3 nucleotides read TGTGCCAGCAGTCCCCCGGGACAGGGGAGAGAGACCCAGTACTTC. It codes for CASSPPGQGRETQYF.

This clone was counted between two and nine times. This chain connects TRBV6-2 or TRBV6-3 to TRBJ2-7; 9 bases agree with TRBD1. The CDR3 runs 15 residues. CDR1 and CDR2 (germline): MNHEY, SVGEGT. Trimming cost V 2 bases and J 1 base; bases outside gene matches: 3. The CDR3 region is CASSYADRGSYEQYF. The CDR3 DNA is TGTGCCAGCAGTTACGCCGACAGGGGGTCCTACGAGCAGTACTTC.

This sequence joins TRBV29-1 and TRBJ2-7; either TRBD1 or TRBD2 may fit D (6 bases each). The germline gives CDR1 SQVTM, CDR2 ANQGSEA. The CDR3 loop spans 13 amino acids. Trimming took off 4 bases at V and 5 bases at J, with 15 bases between the two ends. The CDR3 here is CSVGRDTSHEQYF. CDR3 sequence (DNA): TGCAGCGTTGGGCGGGACACATCCCACGAGCAGTACTTC.